This T cell receptor (beta chain) was documented in a study of OX40 agonist ivuxolimab in advanced cancers. Study context: Recorded diagnoses for dose-escalation patients were hepatocellular carcinoma, melanoma, renal cell or head and neck cancer. Earlier treatment with anti-PD-1, anti-PD-L1 or anti-CTLA-4 was permitted, and 35% to 45% had received some.

The investigators sampled blood at baseline, at cycle 4 day 1, and at cycle 7 day 1. As for this clone: Its antigen remains unidentified.

Clones were read by immunoSEQ multiplex PCR, and TCRdb kept only the in-frame ones, dropping some. The data contain about 83,000 clones, roughly 80% of them seen just once; the ten biggest clones take up approximately 1.7%. Notes on the study in general: Relative to CD4+ cells, CD8+ T cells on average had more expanded clones.

There are 19 residues in the CDR3. After removal of 5 bases from V and 0 bases from J, the junction contained 15 bases not matched to a gene. Germline loops: CDR1 SGHVS, CDR2 FNYEAQ. This sequence joins TRBV7-6 and TRBJ1-5; 8 nucleotides agree with TRBD1. The sample consisted of CD4+ or CD8+ T cells sorted from blood, taken in a trial of the OX40 agonist ivuxolimab. The clonotype originates from an adult with an advanced solid tumor such as melanoma, head and neck, liver or kidney cancer. In DNA, the CDR3 is TGTGCCAGCAGCACCCAAGGGGAGGACAGGGACAATAGCAATCAGCCCCAGCATTTT. Residues: CASSTQGEDRDNSNQPQHF.